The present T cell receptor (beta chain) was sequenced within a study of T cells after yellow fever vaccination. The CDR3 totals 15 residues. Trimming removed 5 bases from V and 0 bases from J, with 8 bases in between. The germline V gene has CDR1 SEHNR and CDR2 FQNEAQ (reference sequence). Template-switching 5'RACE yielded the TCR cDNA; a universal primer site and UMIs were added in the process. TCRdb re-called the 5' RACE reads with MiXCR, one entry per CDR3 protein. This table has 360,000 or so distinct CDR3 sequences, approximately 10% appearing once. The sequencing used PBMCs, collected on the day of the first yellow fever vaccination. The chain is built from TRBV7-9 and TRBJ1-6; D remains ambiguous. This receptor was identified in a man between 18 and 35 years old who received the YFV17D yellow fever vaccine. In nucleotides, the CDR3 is TGTGCCAGCAGCGAGGACGGCTCCTATAATTCACCCCTCCACTTT. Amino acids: CASSEDGSYNSPLHF.